Described below is a single T cell receptor (beta chain) sequence and its context. Its antigen is currently unknown. One entry per CDR3 protein results from TCRdb running MiXCR on the 5' RACE reads. The table records hundreds of thousands of distinct CDR3 sequences, 8.5% to 9% of them present only once. These data originate in a study of identical twins. General study points: The more abundant beta clonotypes in cord blood had fewer insertions, and memory repertoires did not show this. Among monozygotic twins, out-of-frame TCR alpha sharing exceeded what models predicted.

Germline CDR1 is LGHDT and CDR2 is YNNKEL (reference sequence). J gave up 5 bases and V 1 base, and 4 bases lay outside the gene matches. CDR3 length: 16 residues. Only healthy Caucasians were included as donors. This same sample was also part of a study on yellow fever vaccine responses in identical twins.

The J gene is TRBJ2-1, the V gene TRBV3-1; 11 bases map to TRBD2. The sequence was collected from a woman younger than 30 in good health. The sequenced material came from PBMCs. The CDR3 sequence is CASSQVAGGTNNEQFF. The DNA of the CDR3 is TGTGCCAGCAGCCAAGTAGCGGGAGGGACCAACAATGAGCAGTTCTTC.